Presented here are 27 T cell receptor beta chains from one specimen sequenced in a study of T cells expressing NK-cell markers. No DNA is given; TCRdb re-called the 5' RACE reads and lists each CDR3 protein once. This repertoire comprises about 260,000 distinct CDR3 sequences; its ten largest clones make up about 4.2%. The sample comprised blood T cells: a sorted CD56 or NKG2C T cell subset, CD4+ or CD8+ T cells, or bulk PBMC T cells (not recorded which). The receptors stem from a woman between 18 and 75 years old in good health.

The rearrangement uses TRBV6-1 and TRBJ2-6; the TCRdb call, TRBD1, lacks DNA for checking. From germline, CDR1 is MNHNS and CDR2 SASEGT. This CDR3 is built from 15 residues. This CDR3 reads CASRQGDSGANVLTF.

This chain joins TRBV29-1 and TRBJ2-2; TCRdb's D call of TRBD1 is untestable without DNA. The length of the CDR3 is 13 residues. Germline V CDR1 and CDR2: SQVTM, ANQGSEA. Here the CDR3 reads CSVEGQGVGELFF.

The chain uses TRBV28 and TRBJ2-7; there is no DNA to check the TCRdb D call of TRBD2. Germline loops: CDR1 MDHEN, CDR2 SYDVKM. This CDR3 has 16 residues. The CDR3 loop reads CASSSPSKERGYEQYF.

The chain links TRBV29-1 to TRBJ2-6; checking the TCRdb D call of TRBD2 is not possible without DNA. CDR3 length equals 15 residues. CDR1 is SQVTM, CDR2 ANQGSEA, per germline. This chain's CDR3 is CSVVGLSSGANVLTF.

V gene TRBV20-1 combines with J gene TRBJ1-1. The germline gives CDR1 DFQATT, CDR2 SNEGSKA (reference sequence). The CDR3 has 11 residues. The CDR3 sequence: CSGGRNTEAFF.

This chain joins TRBV6-6 and TRBJ1-1; TCRdb picks TRBD1, but there is no DNA to check that call. Germline values: CDR1 MNHNY, CDR2 SVGAGI (reference sequence). The CDR3 is made up of 13 amino acids. This CDR3 reads CASSSLGGAEAFF.

The chain is built from TRBV29-1 and TRBJ2-1; absent DNA, TCRdb's TRBD2 call cannot be checked. This CDR3 contains 17 residues. CDR1 and CDR2 (germline): SQVTM, ANQGSEA. This CDR3 is CSVFLAGGGWSYNEQFF.

The CDR3 region is CASSQAYRENQPQHF. The V gene is TRBV4-2, the J gene TRBJ1-5; TCRdb designates TRBD1, a call that cannot be tested without DNA. In germline, CDR1 is LGHNA, CDR2 YNFKEQ. The CDR3 loop spans 15 amino acids.

The gene calls are TRBV7-2 and TRBJ2-1; the TRBD2 assignment by TCRdb is unverifiable without DNA. This CDR3 region has 16 residues. Germline V gene data show CDR1 as SGHTA and CDR2 as FQGNSA. This chain's CDR3 is CASSPAPGGRKDEQFF. Using reference TRBV7-2 and TRBJ2-1 for the parts outside the CDR3, the full variable domain is GAGVSQSPSNKVTEKGKDVELRCDPISGHTALYWYRQSLGQGLEFLIYFQGNSAPDKSGLPSDRFSAERTGGSVSTLTIQRTQQEDSAVYLCASSPAPGGRKDEQFFGPGTRLTVL.

This chain connects TRBV30 to TRBJ1-1. Germline V lookup: CDR1 GTSNPN, CDR2 SVGIG (reference sequence). The CDR3 is made up of 12 amino acids. CDR3 residues: CARGEGNTEAFF. Using reference TRBV30 and TRBJ1-1 for the parts outside the CDR3, the full variable domain is SQTIHQWPATLVQPVGSPLSLECTVEGTSNPNLYWYRQAAGRGLQLLFYSVGIGQISSEVPQNLSASRPQDRQFILSSKKLLLSDSGFYLCARGEGNTEAFFGQGTRLTVV.

The chain joins TRBV20-1 to TRBJ2-3; TCRdb gives TRBD2 as the D gene, but with no DNA this cannot be confirmed. CDR3 length: 15 amino acids. The germline gives CDR1 DFQATT, CDR2 SNEGSKA (reference sequence). CDR3: CSAGPSGGAVDTQYF.

CDR3 residues: CASSRGQLNEKLFF. The genes are TRBV18 and TRBJ1-4; with no DNA, the TCRdb D assignment of TRBD1 cannot be verified. Germline V gene sequence: CDR1 KGHSH, CDR2 LQKENI. CDR3 length: 14 residues.

The rearrangement joins TRBV12-3 or TRBV12-4 to TRBJ2-3; as DNA is missing, the TRBD2 call by TCRdb cannot be tested. The CDR3 is 19 amino acids. CDR3 residues: CASSPGTSGGAVATDTQYF.

The chain recombines TRBV10-3 with TRBJ2-1. This CDR3 has 13 residues. Germline CDR1 and CDR2: ENHRY and SYGVKD. The CDR3 loop is CAISDVRWNEQFF.

V is TRBV7-7 and J is TRBJ2-1; without DNA, the TCRdb call of TRBD1 cannot be checked. The CDR3 loop spans 15 amino acids. Looked up from germline, CDR1 is SSHAT and CDR2 is FNYEAQ (reference sequence). CDR3 sequence: CASSQDRGRYNEQFF.

The CDR3 spells CATSREGQGAGNTIYF. This sequence joins TRBV15 and TRBJ1-3; the D gene TCRdb calls, TRBD1, cannot be checked with no DNA. CDR3 length equals 16 residues. The germline CDR1 and CDR2 sequences are LNHNV and YYDKDF (reference sequence).

This chain uses TRBV20-1 with TRBJ2-1; there is no DNA to check the TCRdb D call of TRBD1. Germline loops: CDR1 DFQATT, CDR2 SNEGSKA (reference sequence). The CDR3 has 12 residues. The CDR3 reads CSAIRGSNEQFF.

CDR3 loop: CASSPGGRDNEQFF. The chain has TRBV5-1 and TRBJ2-1; TCRdb outputs TRBD1, but without DNA this stays unchecked. The CDR3 totals 14 residues. Germline loops: CDR1 SGHRS, CDR2 YFSETQ. Drawing the rest from reference TRBV5-1 and TRBJ2-1, the complete variable domain is KAGVTQTPRYLIKTRGQQVTLSCSPISGHRSVSWYQQTPGQGLQFLFEYFSETQRNKGNFPGRFSGRQFSNSRSEMNVSTLELGDSALYLCASSPGGRDNEQFFGPGTRLTVL.

The V call is TRBV29-1, the J call TRBJ2-7; with no DNA, the TCRdb D assignment of TRBD1 cannot be verified. CDR3 length equals 11 residues. CDR1 SQVTM and CDR2 ANQGSEA come from the germline V gene. The CDR3 here is CSVGQGVEQYF.

This sequence joins TRBV6-4 and TRBJ2-2; TCRdb designates TRBD1, a call that cannot be tested without DNA. The CDR3 is 13 residues long. Germline lookup yields CDR1 MRHNA and CDR2 SNTAGT. The CDR3 is CASRTGGTGELFF.

The rearrangement links TRBV7-3 to TRBJ2-5; TCRdb outputs TRBD1, but without DNA this stays unchecked. The CDR3 is 15 residues long. Germline assignment: CDR1 SGHTA and CDR2 FQGTGA. The CDR3 sequence is CASSSRPTAQETQYF. The full variable domain, completed using reference TRBV7-3 and TRBJ2-5, is GAGVSQTPSNKVTEKGKYVELRCDPISGHTALYWYRQSLGQGPEFLIYFQGTGAADDSGLPNDRFFAVRPEGSVSTLKIQRTERGDSAVYLCASSSRPTAQETQYFGPGTRLLVL.

The chain combines TRBV11-3 with TRBJ2-4; no DNA is available, so the TRBD1 call from TCRdb remains unchecked. Germline values: CDR1 SGHNT, CDR2 YENEEA. CDR3 length: 17 amino acids. CDR3 sequence: CASSPGRADRAKNIQYF.

The chain joins TRBV20-1 to TRBJ2-2; TCRdb selects TRBD1, and the lack of DNA leaves this call unchecked. CDR3 size: 15 residues. Germline values: CDR1 DFQATT, CDR2 SNEGSKA (reference sequence). The chain's CDR3 is CSARPGGGKGGELFF.

The chain combines TRBV7-9 with TRBJ1-4; TCRdb indicates TRBD1, and absent DNA this call remains unverified. Per germline, CDR1 SEHNR and CDR2 FQNEAQ (reference sequence). The CDR3 is 15 amino acids. The CDR3 protein is CASSPRDGTNEKLFF.

The V and J genes are TRBV4-3 and TRBJ1-2. CDR1 and CDR2 (germline): LGHNA, YSLEER. The CDR3 sequence is 13 residues long. The CDR3: CASSLISGDGYTF.

The V gene is TRBV13, the J gene TRBJ2-3. The germline CDR1 and CDR2 sequences are PRHDT and FYEKMQ (reference sequence). The CDR3 is 17 amino acids. The CDR3: CASSLGQRLDSTDTQYF.

The chain uses TRBV7-9 and TRBJ2-1; TCRdb's D call, TRBD1, is unchecked because there is no DNA. The CDR3 has 16 residues. CDR1 and CDR2 (germline): SEHNR, FQNEAQ (reference sequence). Here the CDR3 reads CASSSRLRTGNNEQFF.